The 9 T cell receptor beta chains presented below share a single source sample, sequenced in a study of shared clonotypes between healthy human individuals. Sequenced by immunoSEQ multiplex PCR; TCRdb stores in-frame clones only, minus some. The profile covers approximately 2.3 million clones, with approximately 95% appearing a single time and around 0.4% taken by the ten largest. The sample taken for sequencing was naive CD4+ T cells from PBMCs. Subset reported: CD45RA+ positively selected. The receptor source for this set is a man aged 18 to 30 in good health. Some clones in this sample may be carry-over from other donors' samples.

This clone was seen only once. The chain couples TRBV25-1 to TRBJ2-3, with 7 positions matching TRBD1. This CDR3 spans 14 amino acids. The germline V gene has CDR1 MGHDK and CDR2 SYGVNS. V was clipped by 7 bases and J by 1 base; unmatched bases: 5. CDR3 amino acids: CASTRQGGTDTQYF. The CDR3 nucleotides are TGTGCCAGCACCCGACAGGGAGGCACAGATACGCAGTATTTT.

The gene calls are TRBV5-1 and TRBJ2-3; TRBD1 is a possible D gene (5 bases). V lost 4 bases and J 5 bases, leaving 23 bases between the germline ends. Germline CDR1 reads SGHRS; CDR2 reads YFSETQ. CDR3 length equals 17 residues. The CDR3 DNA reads TGCGCCAGCAGCCCGAATTCTGGGGCTAGTACCGGAGATACGCAGTATTTT. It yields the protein CASSPNSGASTGDTQYF.

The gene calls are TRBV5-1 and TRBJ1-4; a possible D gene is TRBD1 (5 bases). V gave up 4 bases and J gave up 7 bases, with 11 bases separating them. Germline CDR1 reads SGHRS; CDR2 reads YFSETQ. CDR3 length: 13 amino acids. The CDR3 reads CASSRGTTEKLFF. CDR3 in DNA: TGCGCCAGCAGCCGGGGGACGACTGAAAAACTGTTTTTT.

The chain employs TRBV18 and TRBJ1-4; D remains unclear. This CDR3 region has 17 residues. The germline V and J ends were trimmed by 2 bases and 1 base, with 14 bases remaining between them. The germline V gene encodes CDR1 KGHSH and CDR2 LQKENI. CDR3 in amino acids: CASSPGQSGLTNEKLFF. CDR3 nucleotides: TGTGCCAGCTCACCAGGGCAGTCGGGCTTAACTAATGAAAAACTGTTTTTT.

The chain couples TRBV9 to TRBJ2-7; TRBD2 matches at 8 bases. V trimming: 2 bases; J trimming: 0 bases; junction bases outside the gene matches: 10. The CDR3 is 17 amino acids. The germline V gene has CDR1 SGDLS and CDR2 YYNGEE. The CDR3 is CASSVSGSAIHSYEQYF. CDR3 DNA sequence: TGTGCCAGCAGCGTCAGCGGGAGCGCGATTCACTCCTACGAGCAGTACTTC.

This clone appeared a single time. CDR3 in DNA: TGTGCCAGCGAACTAGCGGGAGTAACCGAGCAGTACTTC. Its protein is CASELAGVTEQYF. The chain couples TRBV6-1 to TRBJ2-7; 11 bases fit TRBD2. V lost 8 bases to trimming and J lost 6 bases; unmatched junction nucleotides: 6. The CDR3 contains 13 residues. Germline V gene lookup returns CDR1 MNHNS and CDR2 SASEGT.

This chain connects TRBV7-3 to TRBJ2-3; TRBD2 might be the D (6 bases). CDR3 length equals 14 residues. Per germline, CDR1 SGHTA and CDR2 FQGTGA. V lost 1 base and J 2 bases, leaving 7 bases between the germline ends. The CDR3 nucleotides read TGTGCCAGCAGCTTAATACTAGCCACAGATACGCAGTATTTT. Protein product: CASSLILATDTQYF.

CDR3 in amino acids: CASSLGLFSIYEQYF. The CDR3 DNA is TGTGCCAGCAGCTTAGGTCTTTTTAGCATCTACGAGCAGTACTTC. The chain carries TRBV11-2 and TRBJ2-7, with D unresolved. This CDR3 has 15 amino acids. Germline CDR1 reads SGHAT; CDR2 reads FQNNGV. V was pared by 1 base and J by 3 bases, with 13 bases between.

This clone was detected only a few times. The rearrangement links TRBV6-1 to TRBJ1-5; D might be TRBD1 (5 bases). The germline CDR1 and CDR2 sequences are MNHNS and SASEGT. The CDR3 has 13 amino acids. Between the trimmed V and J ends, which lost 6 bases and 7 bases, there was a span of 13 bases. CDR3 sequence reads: CASSDRVLQPQHF. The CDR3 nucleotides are TGTGCCAGCAGCGACAGAGTTCTACAGCCCCAGCATTTT.